The 15 T cell receptor beta chains given below trace back to one sample, sequenced in a study of T cell repertoires in cytomegalovirus infection. Via MiXCR, TCRdb re-called the reads, giving one row per CDR3 protein. The sample consists of about 490,000 distinct CDR3 sequences, approximately 11% of them appearing once. Sequences were obtained from PBMCs. The receptors were gathered from a human donor in good health (CMV status not recorded). Some clones in this sample may be carry-over from other donors' samples.

The sample holds many counts of this clonotype. The chain joins TRBV7-2 to TRBJ1-2, with D hard to call. Germline CDR1 and CDR2: SGHTA and FQGNSA. V lost 2 bases and J 3 bases, leaving 7 bases between the germline ends. The CDR3 loop spans 13 amino acids. The CDR3, as DNA: TGTGCCAGCAGCTTAAACAGCTACTATGGCTACACCTTC. It is translated as CASSLNSYYGYTF. The variable domain in full, with the rest retrieved from reference TRBV7-2 and TRBJ1-2, is GAGVSQSPSNKVTEKGKDVELRCDPISGHTALYWYRQSLGQGLEFLIYFQGNSAPDKSGLPSDRFSAERTGGSVSTLTIQRTQQEDSAVYLCASSLNSYYGYTFGSGTRLTVV.

This chain uses TRBV18 with TRBJ2-3; 9 nucleotides match TRBD2. V lost 2 bases to trimming and J lost 4 bases; unmatched junction nucleotides: 4. CDR3 length equals 15 residues. Germline V gene sequence: CDR1 KGHSH, CDR2 LQKENI. CDR3 in amino acids: CASSPLAGVSDTQYF. In DNA, the CDR3 is TGTGCCAGCTCACCATTAGCGGGGGTCTCAGATACGCAGTATTTT.

This clonotype was counted ten times or more. The chain recombines TRBV6-1 with TRBJ1-4; D not resolved. There are 15 residues in the CDR3. V lost 6 bases and J 0 bases, leaving 11 bases between the germline ends. From germline, CDR1 is MNHNS and CDR2 SASEGT. Here the CDR3 DNA reads TGTGCCAGCAGGTCTTTCACGTCAACTAATGAAAAACTGTTTTTT. Encoded protein: CASRSFTSTNEKLFF.

At least ten counts were recorded for this clonotype. The chain carries TRBV7-2 and TRBJ2-3; unclear D gene. Trimming removed 2 bases from V and 0 bases from J, with 9 bases in between. The CDR3 runs 15 residues. Per the germline V gene, CDR1 is SGHTA and CDR2 is FQGNSA. For the CDR3, the DNA is TGTGCCAGCAGCTTATCGTTAGCTAGCACAGATACGCAGTATTTT. This codes for CASSLSLASTDTQYF.

This clonotype was counted at least ten times. This sequence joins TRBV7-3 and TRBJ2-3; no reliable D call. The CDR3 covers 16 residues. V shed 1 base and J shed 1 base, with 12 bases lying between them. Germline CDR1 SGHTA, CDR2 FQGTGA. Here the CDR3 reads CASSLNRELRTDTQYF. DNA of the CDR3: TGTGCCAGCAGCTTAAATCGTGAACTCCGCACAGATACGCAGTATTTT.

There are a few counts of this clonotype. This rearrangement joins TRBV3-1 to TRBJ2-7; 9 bases are shared with TRBD1. Losses at the gene ends were 1 base for V and 5 bases for J; bases not matched to a gene: 6. Germline V CDR1 and CDR2: LGHDT, YNNKEL (reference sequence). The CDR3 is 15 amino acids. In DNA form, the CDR3 reads TGTGCCAGCAGCCAAGTAGGGACAGGGATCAACGAGCAGTACTTC. Protein sequence: CASSQVGTGINEQYF.

This clonotype came up once. Just one base apart from a much larger clone, this may be a read error. The chain joins TRBV20-1 to TRBJ2-5; possibly TRBD2 for D (7 bases). Germline CDR1 and CDR2: DFQATT and SNEGSKA (reference sequence). This CDR3 is built from 14 residues. Trimming removed 3 bases from V and 2 bases from J, with 13 bases in between. The DNA of the CDR3 is TGCAGTGCTAGGGCGGGGGCTGGACAAGAGACCCAGTACTTC. It translates to CSARAGAGQETQYF.

The chain couples TRBV19 to TRBJ1-1; D perhaps matches TRBD1 (5 bases). This CDR3 region has 16 residues. Per the germline V gene, CDR1 is LNHDA and CDR2 is SQIVND (reference sequence). Between the trimmed V and J ends, which lost 3 bases and 3 bases, there was a span of 17 bases. The CDR3 DNA follows: TGTGCCAGTAGTATGGCCTTTTGGGGGTCGGACACTGAAGCTTTCTTT. Its translation: CASSMAFWGSDTEAFF.

The CDR3 is CASSQERLAGSNEQFF. CDR3 coding DNA: TGTGCCAGCAGCCAGGAAAGACTAGCGGGATCTAATGAGCAGTTCTTC. The rearrangement uses TRBV3-1 and TRBJ2-1; 11 positions agree with TRBD2. There are 16 residues in the CDR3. From germline, CDR1 is LGHDT and CDR2 YNNKEL (reference sequence). Unmatched junction bases numbered 8, after V lost 3 bases and J lost 7 bases.

This clonotype was detected many times. In nucleotides, the CDR3 is TGTGCCAGTAGTATGGAGACAGGGAAGCCAGGAACTCCCGAGCAGTACTTC. Translated, it gives CASSMETGKPGTPEQYF. V and J are TRBV19 and TRBJ2-7, with 7 bases that match TRBD1. The germline CDR1 and CDR2 sequences are LNHDA and SQIVND (reference sequence). With V trimmed by 3 bases and J by 6 bases, 17 bases remained unmatched. The CDR3 loop spans 17 amino acids.

This rearrangement joins TRBV29-1 to TRBJ2-3, with D perhaps being TRBD1 or TRBD2 (6 bases each). Germline V lookup: CDR1 SQVTM, CDR2 ANQGSEA. V was shortened by 6 bases and J by 4 bases, with 20 bases between the two germline ends. The CDR3 extends over 15 amino acids. The CDR3 DNA reads TGCAGCGTAGGAGGGACACCCGTCGTGGCAGATACGCAGTATTTT. Amino acids: CSVGGTPVVADTQYF.

The gene calls are TRBV29-1 and TRBJ2-5, with TRBD1 matching 9 bases. The trim removed 3 bases at V and 3 bases at J, leaving 5 bases unmatched. The length of the CDR3 is 14 residues. CDR1 is SQVTM and CDR2 is ANQGSEA in the germline V gene. CDR3 nucleotide sequence: TGCAGCGTTGACAGCCGGACAGGGGAAGAGACCCAGTACTTC. Its protein product is CSVDSRTGEETQYF.

This clonotype was detected ten times or more. The CDR3 DNA is TGTGCCAGCAGCTCGACCCCTTCTGCGGTCCTCTACAATGAGCAGTTCTTC. It codes for CASSSTPSAVLYNEQFF. V gene TRBV7-3 combines with J gene TRBJ2-1; no firm D call. Trimming cost V 4 bases and J 3 bases, with 19 bases left between them. The CDR3 runs 17 residues. CDR1 and CDR2 (germline): SGHTA, FQGTGA.

This chain links TRBV19 with TRBJ1-2, with D maybe TRBD1 (6 bases). The CDR3 runs to 15 residues. The germline V gene has CDR1 LNHDA and CDR2 SQIVND (reference sequence). Trimming shortened V by 6 bases and J by 3 bases, and 17 bases separated the two germline ends. CDR3 DNA: TGTGCCAGTAGCCCGGGGGCGCCGAGGGACTATGGCTACACCTTC. This codes for CASSPGAPRDYGYTF.

CDR3 amino acids: CASTSLVTHEQFF. In DNA form, the CDR3 reads TGTGCCAGCACCAGTCTCGTTACTCATGAGCAGTTCTTC. The chain couples TRBV9 to TRBJ2-1; no definite D call. Trimming stripped 6 bases from V and 8 bases from J, with 15 bases between. Per the germline V gene, CDR1 is SGDLS and CDR2 is YYNGEE. This CDR3 comprises 13 residues. Full variable domain (rest looked up from reference TRBV9 and TRBJ2-1): DSGVTQTPKHLITATGQRVTLRCSPRSGDLSVYWYQQSLDQGLQFLIQYYNGEERAKGNILERFSAQQFPDLHSELNLSSLELGDSALYFCASTSLVTHEQFFGPGTRLTVL.